Each of the 9 T cell receptor beta chains below was sequenced from the same sample in a study of CD8+ T cells in alopecia areata. The sequencing template was cDNA reverse transcribed from extracted RNA. Assay used: immunoSEQ multiplex PCR; TCRdb lists only in-frame clones, some missing. The repertoire holds 93,000 or so clones, with around 59% as singletons. The sample consisted of CD4+ T cells sorted from blood. These TCRs come from a human donor in good health.

This clone was seen a handful of times. The chain couples TRBV29-1 to TRBJ1-1; D unresolved. In germline, CDR1 is SQVTM, CDR2 ANQGSEA. Trimming shortened V by 3 bases and J by 1 base, and 9 bases separated the two germline ends. This CDR3 spans 13 amino acids. CDR3 DNA sequence: TGCAGCGTTGACAGCCGGAAGAACACTGAAGCTTTCTTT. It is translated as CSVDSRKNTEAFF. The full variable domain, completed using reference TRBV29-1 and TRBJ1-1, is SAVISQKPSRDICQRGTSLTIQCQVDSQVTMMFWYRQQPGQSLTLIATANQGSEATYESGFVIDKFPISRPNLTFSTLTVSNMSPEDSSIYLCSVDSRKNTEAFFGQGTRLTVV.

For this clone: The same CDR3 arises from other DNA sequences in this sample as well. The rearrangement uses TRBV20-1 and TRBJ2-7, with D possibly TRBD2 on 5 matching bases. The V end was cut by 3 bases, the J end by 4 bases, with 7 bases between. Germline assignment: CDR1 DFQATT and CDR2 SNEGSKA (reference sequence). There are 11 residues in the CDR3. CDR3 amino acids: CSASPGYEQYF. The DNA of the CDR3 is TGCAGTGCTAGCCCGGGGTACGAGCAGTACTTC.

The rearrangement joins TRBV25-1 to TRBJ2-5; 9 bases are shared with TRBD2. The V and J ends lost 4 bases and 4 bases, in that order; junction bases with no gene match: 4. CDR3 length: 14 amino acids. Germline CDR1 is MGHDK and CDR2 is SYGVNS. CDR3 sequence (DNA): TGTGCCAGCAGTGCGGGACTAGCTCGAGAGACCCAGTACTTC. Residues: CASSAGLARETQYF. Full variable domain (outside the CDR3, taken from reference TRBV25-1 and TRBJ2-5): EADIYQTPRYLVIGTGKKITLECSQTMGHDKMYWYQQDPGMELHLIHYSYGVNSTEKGDLSSESTVSRIRTEHFPLTLESARPSHTSQYLCASSAGLARETQYFGPGTRLLVL.

The chain combines TRBV11-2 with TRBJ2-5; D gene unclear. The CDR3 sequence is 11 residues long. The germline V gene has CDR1 SGHAT and CDR2 FQNNGV. Trimming left V 5 bases short and J 7 bases short, with 8 bases between. In DNA form, the CDR3 reads TGTGCCAGCAGCCCCCAACGGACCCAGTACTTC. Translating gives CASSPQRTQYF.

The chain joins TRBV7-8 to TRBJ1-2; D unresolved. The length of the CDR3 is 15 residues. CDR1 SGHVS and CDR2 FQNEAQ come from the germline V gene. Trimming took 7 bases from V and 1 from J, leaving 16 bases between them. CDR3 in DNA: TGTGCCAGCACCCCGGGGTGGGAGTATAACTATGGCTACACCTTC. It encodes CASTPGWEYNYGYTF.

This chain uses TRBV7-6 with TRBJ2-5, with D tentatively TRBD2 (6 bases). V was clipped by 5 bases and J by 4 bases, with 17 bases between them. The germline V gene encodes CDR1 SGHVS and CDR2 FNYEAQ. The CDR3 totals 15 residues. CDR3 nucleotides: TGTGCCAGCAGCCTCGGGTTAGCGGTGGGAGAGACCCAGTACTTC. Translating it yields CASSLGLAVGETQYF.

V usage is TRBV2 and J usage is TRBJ2-7; perhaps TRBD2 as D (5 bases). V lost 6 bases and J 0 bases, leaving 18 bases between the germline ends. The CDR3 has 16 residues. Germline values: CDR1 SNHLY, CDR2 FYNNEI. CDR3 bases: TGTGCCAGCAGGACCTTAGGACTCACGAGCTCCTACGAGCAGTACTTC. It specifies CASRTLGLTSSYEQYF.

The V gene is TRBV30, the J gene TRBJ2-7; the D gene could be TRBD1 or TRBD2 (5 bases each). The CDR3 has 14 residues. In germline, CDR1 is GTSNPN, CDR2 SVGIG (reference sequence). V dropped 0 bases and J dropped 3 bases, with 12 bases sitting between them. The CDR3 DNA is TGTGCCTGGAGTGTACACGGGGCGCGCTACGAGCAGTACTTC. Its protein is CAWSVHGARYEQYF. Based on the CDR3 plus reference TRBV30 and TRBJ2-7, the full variable domain is SQTIHQWPATLVQPVGSPLSLECTVEGTSNPNLYWYRQAAGRGLQLLFYSVGIGQISSEVPQNLSASRPQDRQFILSSKKLLLSDSGFYLCAWSVHGARYEQYFGPGTRLTVT.

This clone was seen once. The chain is built from TRBV6-5 and TRBJ1-1, with unresolved D. The V end was cut by 4 bases, the J end by 0 bases, with 9 bases between. This CDR3 has 14 amino acids. From germline, CDR1 is MNHEY and CDR2 SVGAGI. CDR3 coding DNA: TGTGCCAGCAGTTGGAATGTTATGAACACTGAAGCTTTCTTT. As protein: CASSWNVMNTEAFF.